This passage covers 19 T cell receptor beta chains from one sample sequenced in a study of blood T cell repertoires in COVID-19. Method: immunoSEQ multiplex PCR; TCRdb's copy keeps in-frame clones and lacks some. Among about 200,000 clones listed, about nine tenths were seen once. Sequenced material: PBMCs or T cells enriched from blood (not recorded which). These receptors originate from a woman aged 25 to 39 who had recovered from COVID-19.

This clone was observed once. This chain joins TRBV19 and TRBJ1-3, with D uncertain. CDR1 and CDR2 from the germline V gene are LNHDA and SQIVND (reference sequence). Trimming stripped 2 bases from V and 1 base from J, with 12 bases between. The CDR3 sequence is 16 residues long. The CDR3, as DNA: TGTGCCAGTAGTATACGAGAGCTAATGTCTGGAAACACCATATATTTT. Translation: CASSIRELMSGNTIYF.

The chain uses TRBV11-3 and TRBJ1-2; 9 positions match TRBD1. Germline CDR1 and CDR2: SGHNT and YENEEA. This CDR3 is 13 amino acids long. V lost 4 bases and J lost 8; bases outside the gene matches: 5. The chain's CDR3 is CASSSDRGNGYTF. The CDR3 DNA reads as TGTGCCAGCAGCTCGGACAGGGGAAACGGCTACACCTTC.

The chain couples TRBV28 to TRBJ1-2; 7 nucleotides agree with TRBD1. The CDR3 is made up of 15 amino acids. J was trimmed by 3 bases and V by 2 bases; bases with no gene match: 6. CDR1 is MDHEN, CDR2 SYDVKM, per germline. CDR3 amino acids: CASSLEDRAYYGYTF. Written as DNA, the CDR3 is TGTGCCAGCAGTTTAGAAGACAGGGCGTACTATGGCTACACCTTC.

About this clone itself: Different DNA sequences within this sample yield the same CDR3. CDR3 nucleotide sequence: TGTGCCAGCAGCCTGGGACAGGGAAACTATGGCTACACCTTC. As protein: CASSLGQGNYGYTF. The chain carries TRBV28 and TRBJ1-2, with 9 bases matching TRBD1. Per germline, CDR1 MDHEN and CDR2 SYDVKM. The J segment lost 2 bases and the V segment lost 6 bases, leaving 4 bases of the junction unmatched. The CDR3 covers 14 residues.

The DNA for the CDR3 is TGCGCCAGCAGCTTGGTCCCGGGGGATGATCAGCCCCAGCATTTT. Translation: CASSLVPGDDQPQHF. V and J are TRBV5-1 and TRBJ1-5; tentative D call: TRBD1 (5 bases). The CDR3 has 15 residues. Per germline, CDR1 SGHRS and CDR2 YFSETQ. V lost 0 bases and J lost 5, with 12 bases in between.

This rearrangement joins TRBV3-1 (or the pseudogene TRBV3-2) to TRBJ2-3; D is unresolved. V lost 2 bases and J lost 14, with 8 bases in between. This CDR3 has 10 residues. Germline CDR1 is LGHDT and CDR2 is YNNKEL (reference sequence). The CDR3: CASSQPRAYF. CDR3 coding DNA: TGTGCCAGCAGCCAACCGCGAGCGTATTTT.

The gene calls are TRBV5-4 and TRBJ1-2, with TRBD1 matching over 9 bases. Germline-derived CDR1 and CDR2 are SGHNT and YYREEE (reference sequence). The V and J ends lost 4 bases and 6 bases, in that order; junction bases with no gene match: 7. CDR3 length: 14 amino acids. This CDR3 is CASSTRQGGHGYTF. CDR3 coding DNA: TGTGCCAGCAGCACCCGACAGGGGGGGCATGGCTACACCTTC. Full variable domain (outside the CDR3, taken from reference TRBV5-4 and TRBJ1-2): ETGVTQSPTHLIKTRGQQVTLRCSSQSGHNTVSWYQQALGQGPQFIFQYYREEENGRGNFPPRFSGLQFPNYSSELNVNALELDDSALYLCASSTRQGGHGYTFGSGTRLTVV.

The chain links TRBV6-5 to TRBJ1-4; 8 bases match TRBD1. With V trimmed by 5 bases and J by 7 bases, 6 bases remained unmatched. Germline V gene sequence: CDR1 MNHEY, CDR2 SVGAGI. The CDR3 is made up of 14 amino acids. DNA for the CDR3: TGTGCCAGCAGTACCGGACAGGGACTTGAAAAACTGTTTTTT. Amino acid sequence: CASSTGQGLEKLFF.

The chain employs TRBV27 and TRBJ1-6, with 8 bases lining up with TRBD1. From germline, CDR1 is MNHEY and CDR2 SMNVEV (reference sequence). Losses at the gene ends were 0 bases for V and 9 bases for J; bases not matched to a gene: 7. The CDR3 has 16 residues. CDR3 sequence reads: CASSLSMQGASSPLHF. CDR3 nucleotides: TGTGCCAGCAGTTTATCGATGCAGGGGGCCAGTTCACCCCTCCACTTT.

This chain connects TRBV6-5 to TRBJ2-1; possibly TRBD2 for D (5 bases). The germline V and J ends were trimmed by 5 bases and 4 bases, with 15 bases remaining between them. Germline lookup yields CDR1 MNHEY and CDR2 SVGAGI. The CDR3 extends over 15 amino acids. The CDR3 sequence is CASSPLAGNYNEQFF. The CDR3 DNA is TGTGCCAGCAGTCCCCTAGCTGGAAATTACAATGAGCAGTTCTTC.

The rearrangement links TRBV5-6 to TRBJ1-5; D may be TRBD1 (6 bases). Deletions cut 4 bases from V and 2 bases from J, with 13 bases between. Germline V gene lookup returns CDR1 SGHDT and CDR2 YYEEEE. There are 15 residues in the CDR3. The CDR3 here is CASSLSSGGNQPQHF. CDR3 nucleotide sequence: TGTGCCAGCAGCCTCTCGTCAGGGGGCAATCAGCCCCAGCATTTT.

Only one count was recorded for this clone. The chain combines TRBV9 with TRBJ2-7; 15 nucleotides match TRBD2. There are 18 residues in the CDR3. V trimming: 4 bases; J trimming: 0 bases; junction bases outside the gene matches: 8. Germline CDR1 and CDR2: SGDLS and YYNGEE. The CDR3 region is CASSPGTSGRKSSYEQYF. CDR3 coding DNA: TGTGCCAGCAGCCCCGGGACTAGCGGGAGGAAGAGCTCCTACGAGCAGTACTTC.

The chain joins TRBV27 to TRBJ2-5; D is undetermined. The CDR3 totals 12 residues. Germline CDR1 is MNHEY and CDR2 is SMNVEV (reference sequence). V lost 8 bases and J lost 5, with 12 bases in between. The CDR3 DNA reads TGTGCCAGCGCACGCGGTCGGGAGACCCAGTACTTC. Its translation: CASARGRETQYF.

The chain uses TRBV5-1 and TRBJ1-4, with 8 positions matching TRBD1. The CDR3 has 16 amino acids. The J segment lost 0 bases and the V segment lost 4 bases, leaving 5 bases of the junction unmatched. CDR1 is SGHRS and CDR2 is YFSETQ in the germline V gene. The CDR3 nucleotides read TGCGCCAGCAGCCCCCTGGGACAGGCAACTAATGAAAAACTGTTTTTT. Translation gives CASSPLGQATNEKLFF. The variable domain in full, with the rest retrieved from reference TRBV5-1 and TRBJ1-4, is KAGVTQTPRYLIKTRGQQVTLSCSPISGHRSVSWYQQTPGQGLQFLFEYFSETQRNKGNFPGRFSGRQFSNSRSEMNVSTLELGDSALYLCASSPLGQATNEKLFFGSGTQLSVL.

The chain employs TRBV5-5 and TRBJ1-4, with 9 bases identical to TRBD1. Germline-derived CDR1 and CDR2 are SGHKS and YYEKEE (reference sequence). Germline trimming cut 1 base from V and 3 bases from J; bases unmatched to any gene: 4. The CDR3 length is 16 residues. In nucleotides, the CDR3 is TGTGCCAGCAGCTTGTGGGGGACAGGGCCTAATGAAAAACTGTTTTTT. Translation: CASSLWGTGPNEKLFF.

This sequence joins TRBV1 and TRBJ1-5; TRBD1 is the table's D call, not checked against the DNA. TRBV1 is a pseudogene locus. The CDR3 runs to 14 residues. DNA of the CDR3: TGCACCAGCAGCCTTCAGGGGGGCAATCAGCCCCAGCATTTT. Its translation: CTSSLQGGNQPQHF.

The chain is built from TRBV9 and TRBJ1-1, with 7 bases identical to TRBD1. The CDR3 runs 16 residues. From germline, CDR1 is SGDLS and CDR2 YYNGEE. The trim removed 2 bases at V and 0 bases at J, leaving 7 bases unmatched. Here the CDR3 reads CASSVLTGNMNTEAFF. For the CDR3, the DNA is TGTGCCAGCAGCGTGTTGACAGGGAACATGAACACTGAAGCTTTCTTT. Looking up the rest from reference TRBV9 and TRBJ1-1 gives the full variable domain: DSGVTQTPKHLITATGQRVTLRCSPRSGDLSVYWYQQSLDQGLQFLIQYYNGEERAKGNILERFSAQQFPDLHSELNLSSLELGDSALYFCASSVLTGNMNTEAFFGQGTRLTVV.

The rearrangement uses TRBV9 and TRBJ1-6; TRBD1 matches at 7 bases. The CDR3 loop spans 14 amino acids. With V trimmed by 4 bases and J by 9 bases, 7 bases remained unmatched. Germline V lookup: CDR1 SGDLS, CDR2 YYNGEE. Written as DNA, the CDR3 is TGTGCCAGCAGCACCCAGGGGGGTGGTTCACCCCTCCACTTT. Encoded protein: CASSTQGGGSPLHF.

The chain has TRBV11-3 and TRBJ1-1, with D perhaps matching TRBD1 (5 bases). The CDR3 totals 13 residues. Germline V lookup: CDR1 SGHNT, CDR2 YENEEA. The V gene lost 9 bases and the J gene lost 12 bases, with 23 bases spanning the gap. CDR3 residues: CASLDQGTAQTFF. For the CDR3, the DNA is TGTGCCAGTCTTGATCAGGGTACCGCCCAAACTTTCTTT.